This record covers a single T cell receptor (beta chain). This entry comes from a study of glioma-infiltrating T cells after dendritic cell vaccination. Study-wide context: Patients received autologous tumor lysate-pulsed dendritic cell vaccination between 2003 and 2012.

Primers: 60 V beta forward and 13 J beta reverse. TCRdb's copy holds only in-frame clones and misses some; the assay was immunoSEQ multiplex PCR. The data show 50,000 to 75,000 clones, approximately 87% seen once. Regarding time point: after dendritic cell vaccination, including at tumor progression/relapse. Patients had residual fresh-frozen tumor tissue and more than two years of survival data. Specimen: blood, collected after dendritic cell vaccination. The receptor was derived from a human donor with glioblastoma.

This CDR3 reads CATPGLDRVEQFF. In DNA, the CDR3 is TGTGCCACCCCGGGACTAGATAGGGTTGAGCAGTTCTTC. This rearrangement joins TRBV21-1 to TRBJ2-1; the D call of TRBD2 is as the table states it, not checked on the DNA. TRBV21-1 is given as a pseudogene. CDR3 length equals 13 residues.